Sequencing of this TCR beta chain was carried out in a study of beta chain features in type 1 diabetes. Study overall: Across the samples, about 100 million sorted cells were examined in total.

V was shortened by 0 bases and J by 5 bases, with 10 bases between the two germline ends. CDR3 length equals 14 residues. The germline gives CDR1 SEHNR, CDR2 FQNEAQ (reference sequence). This clone came up a few times. Antigen unknown. Findings of the study overall: Patients showed naive, central memory and Treg TCRB repertoires that appeared more similar than those of healthy donors. There was a moderate but significant shortening of TCRB CDR3s in all four CD4+ subsets of Type 1 diabetes patients. Any HLA-type effect on TCRB rearrangement remained unresolved here.

Sorting with CD45RO/CCR7/CD25/CD127/CD95/CD27 yielded naive, central memory, regulatory and stem-like memory CD4+ cells. Isolated RNA was reverse transcribed in full, so expressed TCRB transcripts were sequenced. The data were produced by immunoSEQ multiplex PCR, yet TCRdb's version contains in-frame clones alone and is incomplete. In the table there are some 290,000 clones, roughly 13% of which are singletons. The genes are TRBV7-9 and TRBJ2-5, with D possibly matching TRBD1 (5 bases). The source of this sequence is a man aged 25-40 years with type 1 diabetes. Sequences were obtained from naive CD4+ T cells from blood. Here the CDR3 DNA reads TGTGCCAGCAGCTTAGCGGCAGGGCGGGAGACCCAGTACTTC. This sequence encodes CASSLAAGRETQYF.